This passage covers 7 T cell receptor beta chains from one sample sequenced in a study of T cell repertoires in cytomegalovirus infection. Using its own MiXCR run on the reads, TCRdb lists one record per CDR3 protein. The data hold 740,000 or so distinct CDR3 sequences, with less than 40% observed a single time. Source material: PBMCs. Receptors were obtained from a human donor in good health (CMV status not recorded). Some clones in this sample may be carry-over from other donors' samples.

This clonotype has a handful of counts. The chain has TRBV7-2 and TRBJ1-5; 8 bases agree with TRBD1. The CDR3 has 16 residues. The V segment lost 4 bases and the J segment 2 bases; nucleotides outside the gene matches: 7. Per the germline V gene, CDR1 is SGHTA and CDR2 is FQGNSA. The CDR3 spells CASSSSGGGRNQPQHF. The CDR3 DNA follows: TGTGCCAGCAGCTCCTCAGGGGGCGGACGCAATCAGCCCCAGCATTTT.

The J gene is TRBJ2-7, the V gene TRBV2; D gene uncertain. The V gene's germline CDR1 is SNHLY and CDR2 FYNNEI. Trimming took off 7 bases at V and 0 bases at J, with 13 bases between the two ends. The CDR3 totals 14 residues. CDR3 region: CASTRAGRSYEQYF. CDR3 in DNA: TGTGCCAGCACAAGAGCCGGGCGCTCCTACGAGCAGTACTTC.

This clonotype appeared a single time. This CDR3 is missing its conserved last phenylalanine or tryptophan, likely due to a read error. The rearrangement links TRBV5-5 to TRBJ2-7; possible D gene TRBD1, 6 bases. Germline V gene data show CDR1 as SGHKS and CDR2 as YYEKEE (reference sequence). This CDR3 has 15 amino acids. Trimming removed 0 bases at V and 3 bases at J, with 13 bases between. CDR3: CASSLEDRARYEQYL. The DNA of the CDR3 is TGTGCCAGCAGCTTGGAGGACAGAGCCCGCTACGAGCAGTACTTA.

This clonotype was seen a few times. J is TRBJ1-1 and V is TRBV6-1; 8 bases map to TRBD1. V shed 1 base and J 3 bases; nucleotides not matched to a gene: 1. Germline CDR1 reads MNHNS; CDR2 reads SASEGT. The CDR3 consists of 14 residues. The CDR3 sequence: CASSEGTGYTEAFF. Written as DNA, the CDR3 is TGTGCCAGCAGTGAAGGGACAGGGTACACTGAAGCTTTCTTT.

There are a few counts of this clonotype. The V and J genes are TRBV28 and TRBJ1-4, with D hard to call. Germline values: CDR1 MDHEN, CDR2 SYDVKM. Between the trimmed V and J ends, which lost 2 bases and 11 bases, there was a span of 18 bases. This CDR3 is built from 15 residues. The chain's CDR3 is CASSLPELGGLKLFF. The CDR3 DNA reads as TGTGCCAGCAGTTTACCCGAGTTGGGAGGGTTGAAACTGTTTTTT.

V gene TRBV7-9 combines with J gene TRBJ2-1; 8 bases map to TRBD1. This CDR3 spans 16 amino acids. With 4 bases clipped from V and 7 bases from J, the junction kept 12 bases outside the gene matches. Germline-derived CDR1 and CDR2 are SEHNR and FQNEAQ (reference sequence). This CDR3 reads CASSSGTGGSENEQFF. The CDR3, as DNA: TGTGCCAGCAGCTCTGGGACAGGAGGTTCGGAAAATGAGCAGTTCTTC.

V is TRBV29-1 and J is TRBJ2-7; no reliable D call. Deletions cut 4 bases from V and 4 bases from J, with 23 bases between. CDR3 length equals 16 residues. CDR1 is SQVTM, CDR2 ANQGSEA, per germline. CDR3: CSVGQRSDRVKYEQYF. CDR3 DNA sequence: TGCAGCGTTGGCCAGCGTAGTGACCGAGTGAAATACGAGCAGTACTTC.